This note documents a single T cell receptor beta chain sequence. The entry originates in a study of cytomegalovirus exposure and HLA in healthy donors. The CDR3 contains 14 residues. The germline V gene has CDR1 LNHDA and CDR2 SQIVND (reference sequence). V shed 6 bases and J shed 8 bases, with 17 bases lying between them. A multiplex PCR was run with 60 Vbeta primers and 13 Jbeta primers. Clones were sequenced by immunoSEQ multiplex PCR, and TCRdb holds only the in-frame ones, with some missing. The profile shows 250,000 to 350,000 clones, approximately 90% of them singletons. This TCR came from a man aged 35-49 years in good health and CMV-seropositive. The sequenced sample consisted of PBMCs. The chain links TRBV19 to TRBJ2-4, with D tentatively TRBD1 (6 bases). CDR3 in amino acids: CASRETGSTDIQYF. The DNA of the CDR3 is TGTGCCAGTAGGGAGACAGGCTCTACGGACATTCAGTACTTC.